This TCR beta chain is from a study of coeliac disease. At the level of the study: Disease groups: newly diagnosed active, refractory type I, gluten-free-diet controlled. Points from the study as a whole: According to the authors, this method cannot detect gliadin-specific T cells in an unbiased way. Largely private TRB repertoires meant most sequences were sample-unique. Lower clonality than controls marked TRB and TRG repertoires from active celiac intraepithelial and lamina propria samples.

Regarding this clone: Antigen: not known.

The germline CDR1 and CDR2 sequences are LGHNA and YNFKEQ. With 4 bases clipped from V and 1 base from J, the junction kept 15 bases outside the gene matches. This CDR3 has 20 amino acids. Generated by immunoSEQ multiplex PCR, the TCRdb table keeps only in-frame clones and is missing some. The repertoire holds several thousand clones, with 63% as singletons. The receptor was derived from a woman aged 60 to 75 with active celiac disease. Sequencing was carried out using lamina propria lymphocytes from the gut. The V and J genes are TRBV4-2 and TRBJ2-5; 13 positions agree with TRBD2. The CDR3 loop is CASSRYTSTLAGGPQETQYF. The CDR3 nucleotides read TGTGCCAGCAGCCGATATACCTCTACACTAGCGGGAGGGCCCCAAGAGACCCAGTACTTC.